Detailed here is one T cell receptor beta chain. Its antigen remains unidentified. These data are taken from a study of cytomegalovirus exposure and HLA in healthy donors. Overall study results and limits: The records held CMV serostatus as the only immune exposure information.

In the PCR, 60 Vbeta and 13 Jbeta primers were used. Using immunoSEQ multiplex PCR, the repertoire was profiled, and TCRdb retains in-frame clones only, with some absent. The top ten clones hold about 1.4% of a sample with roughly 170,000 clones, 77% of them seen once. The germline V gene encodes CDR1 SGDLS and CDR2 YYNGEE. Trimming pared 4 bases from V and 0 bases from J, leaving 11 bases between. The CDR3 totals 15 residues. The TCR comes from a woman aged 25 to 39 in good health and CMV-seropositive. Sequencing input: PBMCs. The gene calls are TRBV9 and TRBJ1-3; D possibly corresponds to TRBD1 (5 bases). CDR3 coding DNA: TGTGCCAGCAGCATACAGGCGAGCTCTGGAAACACCATATATTTT. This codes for CASSIQASSGNTIYF.